A selection of T cell receptor beta chains follows, all from one sample in a study of technical replicates of blood from several donors. The repertoire was sequenced with immunoSEQ multiplex PCR; TCRdb's copy has only in-frame clones and lacks some. Here the sample spans 70,000 to 80,000 clones, around 92% being singletons. Sequences were obtained from T cells isolated from PBMCs. Every receptor here comes from a human donor in good health. Some clones in this sample may be carry-over from other donors' samples. Each CDR3 is given with its conserved first and last residue. Fields, in order: J gene, D gene, clone size, V gene, CDR3 DNA, CDR3 protein. D genes are given only for firm matches. Not all rows give a size; the values are once, few, many and, for expanded clones, a class.

>TRBJ2-3|-|-|TRBV5-6
TGTGCCAGCAGTCTAGGCAGCGGGTCAGATACGCAGTATTTT
CASSLGSGSDTQYF
>TRBJ2-1|TRBD2|-|TRBV28
TGTGCCAGCAGCCCGGGACTAGCGGGTCTCAAGAGGGACAATGAGCAGTTCTTC
CASSPGLAGLKRDNEQFF
>TRBJ2-7|TRBD2|-|TRBV19
TGTGCCAGTAGTACGACTAGCGGGAGCTACGAGCAGTACTTC
CASSTTSGSYEQYF
>TRBJ1-1|TRBD1|-|TRBV19
TGTGCCAGTAGTCCGGACAGGAGCTTGGGTGAAGCTTTCTTT
CASSPDRSLGEAFF
>TRBJ2-5|TRBD2|-|TRBV7-9
TGTGCCAGCAGCTTTGGTAGCGGGGGCCAAGAGACCCAGTACTTC
CASSFGSGGQETQYF
>TRBJ1-5|-|-|TRBV2
TGTGCCAGCAGTGATGGTCCTCTCGGCGGTCAGCCCCAGCATTTT
CASSDGPLGGQPQHF
>TRBJ2-5|-|-|TRBV5-6
TGTGCCAGCAGCTTGGTAACATTGATACAAGAGACCCAGTACTTC
CASSLVTLIQETQYF
>TRBJ2-1|-|-|TRBV9
TGTGCCAGCGCGGGTAGCTCCTACAATGAGCAGTTCTTC
CASAGSSYNEQFF
>TRBJ2-7|TRBD2|-|TRBV7-9
TGTGCCAGCAGCTATGAGTCTAGCGGAGTCCCCGAGCAGTACTTC
CASSYESSGVPEQYF
>TRBJ2-2|TRBD2|-|TRBV4-1
TGCGCCAGCAGCCCGACTAGCGGGAGACCCGGGGAGCTGTTTTTT
CASSPTSGRPGELFF
>TRBJ1-2|-|-|TRBV6-5
TGTGCCAGCAGCCGTGAGGGTCGCCGGGCAAATGGCTACACCTTC
CASSREGRRANGYTF
>TRBJ1-1|-|few|TRBV29-1
TGCAGCGTTGATGCGGAGGGCACTGAAGCTTTCTTT
CSVDAEGTEAFF
>TRBJ1-2|-|-|TRBV5-5
TGTGCCAGCAGCCCTCCAGGACAGCAAAGCTTCTATGGCTACACCTTC
CASSPPGQQSFYGYTF
>TRBJ2-3|TRBD2|once|TRBV5-1
TGCGCCAGCAGTCGTGGGACTAGCGGCTCTAGCACAGATACGCAGTATTTT
CASSRGTSGSSTDTQYF
>TRBJ1-1|-|-|TRBV4-3
TGCGCCAGCAGCCAGCGGAGTAACACTGAAGCTTTCTTT
CASSQRSNTEAFF
>TRBJ1-1|TRBD1|-|TRBV5-5
TGTGCCAGCAGCATCAGGACAGGGGATTTCTTAGCTTTCTTT
CASSIRTGDFLAFF
>TRBJ1-2|-|-|TRBV6-4
TGTGCCAGCAGCGTACGACAGGATAAGGGGGGCTACACCTTC
CASSVRQDKGGYTF
>TRBJ1-1|TRBD1|-|TRBV6-1
TGTGCCAGCAGTGAAGTTTTTTGGACAGGGGCAAGCATGAACACTGAAGCTTTCTTT
CASSEVFWTGASMNTEAFF
>TRBJ2-1|TRBD2|once|TRBV6-5
TGTGCCAGCACCCTAGCGGGGGATTACAGAAATGAGCAGTTCTTC
CASTLAGDYRNEQFF
>TRBJ1-1|-|few|TRBV11-3
TGTGCCAGCAGCTTAGTGGGGGCCGACACTGAAGCTTTCTTT
CASSLVGADTEAFF
>TRBJ1-1|TRBD1|-|TRBV29-1
TGCAGCGTTGGGACAGGGAACACTGAAGCTTTCTTT
CSVGTGNTEAFF
>TRBJ2-5|-|few|TRBV11-3
TGTGCCAGCAGCTTAAGAGAAAATCTCGAGACCCAGTACTTC
CASSLRENLETQYF
>TRBJ1-1|-|-|TRBV30
TGTGCCTGGGCGCGACAGACAAACACTGAAGCTTTCTTT
CAWARQTNTEAFF
>TRBJ2-1|-|-|TRBV19
TGTGCCAGCAGACAGGCCCAAAGACACAATGAGCAGTTCTTC
CASRQAQRHNEQFF
>TRBJ1-1|-|-|TRBV2
TGTGCCAGCAGTGATCAGTCAAACACTGAAGCTTTCTTT
CASSDQSNTEAFF
>TRBJ2-1|-|-|TRBV30
TGTGCCTGGGGGGGACTGAACAATGAGCAGTTCTTC
CAWGGLNNEQFF
>TRBJ2-7|-|-|TRBV27
TGTGCCAGCAGTTTCGGGAGAGCCTACGAGCAGTACTTC
CASSFGRAYEQYF
>TRBJ2-3|TRBD2|once|TRBV9
TGTGCCAGCAGCGTAGGTGGTCTAGCGGACACAGATACGCAGTATTTT
CASSVGGLADTDTQYF
>TRBJ2-3|-|-|TRBV18
TGTGCCAGCTCACCCGGCACTAGTCGAAGGCCAGATACGCAGTATTTT
CASSPGTSRRPDTQYF
>TRBJ1-1|TRBD1|-|TRBV4-1
TGCGCCAGCAGCCACAGGGACAGCTTGAACACTGAAGCTTTCTTT
CASSHRDSLNTEAFF
>TRBJ2-3|TRBD2|-|TRBV4-1
TGCGCCAGCAGCCAAGTTACCCTAGCGGGGGCTAGCACAGATACGCAGTATTTT
CASSQVTLAGASTDTQYF
>TRBJ1-2|-|once|TRBV19
TGTGCCAGCAGCCCGAGGGACTTGAGATATGGCTACACCTTC
CASSPRDLRYGYTF
>TRBJ1-1|-|-|TRBV10-1
TGCGCCAGCAGTTCCTCGCAGGGAAGAAGGAGCACTGAAGCTTTCTTT
CASSSSQGRRSTEAFF
>TRBJ1-1|TRBD1|-|TRBV6-6
TGTGCCAGCAGAAGGCGGGGACAGGGGGATACTGAAGCTTTCTTT
CASRRRGQGDTEAFF
>TRBJ2-7|-|-|TRBV29-1
TGCAGCGGACTACGGGGAGGTGACGAGCAGTACTTC
CSGLRGGDEQYF
>TRBJ2-1|-|-|TRBV27
TGTGCCAGCAGTTTAGGAGGTAAAGTTTACGACAATGAGCAGTTCTTC
CASSLGGKVYDNEQFF
>TRBJ2-2|-|-|TRBV15
TGTGCCACCAGCAGCAGGGGAAACACCGGGGAGCTGTTTTTT
CATSSRGNTGELFF
>TRBJ2-1|-|-|TRBV11-3
TGTGCCAGCAGCTTAGATCTGAATGAGCAGTTCTTC
CASSLDLNEQFF
>TRBJ2-5|TRBD2|once|TRBV13
TGTGCCAGCAGCCCGTACTCCCCTAGCGGGAAACAAGAGACCCAGTACTTC
CASSPYSPSGKQETQYF
>TRBJ1-2|-|-|TRBV4-1
TGCGCCAGCAGCCAGTCCGGGACTGTTTATGGCTACACCTTC
CASSQSGTVYGYTF
>TRBJ2-2|TRBD1|few|TRBV25-1
TGTGCCAGCAGTGATCAGAGGACAGGGGTGACCGGGGAGCTGTTTTTT
CASSDQRTGVTGELFF
>TRBJ2-7|TRBD2|-|TRBV4-1
TGCGCCAGCAGCCCTATAGCGGGTTCCTCCTACGAGCAGTACTTC
CASSPIAGSSYEQYF
>TRBJ1-5|-|-|TRBV2
TGTGCCAGCGATGGTTTATACGACAGCAAACCGAATCAGCCCCAGCATTTT
CASDGLYDSKPNQPQHF
>TRBJ1-5|TRBD1|once|TRBV19
TGTGCCACCAGGACAGGGGGAAATCAGCCCCAGCATTTT
CATRTGGNQPQHF
>TRBJ2-5|-|-|TRBV5-4
TGTGCCAGCAGTTTCCCAGGGGAGACCCAGTACTTC
CASSFPGETQYF
>TRBJ2-1|TRBD1|-|TRBV7-9
TGTGCCAGCAGCTTGCGAAACAGGGGGCTATACAATGAGCAGTTCTTC
CASSLRNRGLYNEQFF
>TRBJ1-1|-|-|TRBV27
TGTGCCAGCAGTTTAAAGTTTTGGGGGCGATTAAACACTGAAGCTTTCTTT
CASSLKFWGRLNTEAFF
>TRBJ2-3|-|-|TRBV28
TGTGCCAGCAGTTTATATAGGGCAGGTGGGGCAGGAGGGATTAACACAGATACGCAGTATTTT
CASSLYRAGGAGGINTDTQYF
>TRBJ1-2|-|-|TRBV5-5
TGTGCCAGCAGCTTGGCGGCAGAGGAATATGGCTACACCTTC
CASSLAAEEYGYTF
>TRBJ2-3|-|-|TRBV11-3
TGTGCCAGCAGCTTGGACGGGACTTCGGGCAGCACAGATACGCAGTATTTT
CASSLDGTSGSTDTQYF
>TRBJ2-7|TRBD2|-|TRBV6-5
TGTGCCAGCAGTTACTCTGGACTAGCGGGGATGTACGAGCAGTACTTC
CASSYSGLAGMYEQYF
>TRBJ1-5|-|-|TRBV6-5
TGTGCCAGCAGTTCAGGGTACAATCAGCCCCAGCATTTT
CASSSGYNQPQHF
>TRBJ2-3|TRBD2|once|TRBV7-3
TGTGCCAGCAGCGACTCCATACTAGCGGCCTACACAGATACGCAGTATTTT
CASSDSILAAYTDTQYF
>TRBJ2-3|TRBD1|-|TRBV28
TGTGCCAGCAGTTTCAACAGGGGATGGGCAGATACGCAGTATTTT
CASSFNRGWADTQYF
>TRBJ2-3|TRBD2|-|TRBV7-3
TGTGCCAGCAGCCGTAGCGGGAGCACAGATACGCAGTATTTT
CASSRSGSTDTQYF
>TRBJ1-2|-|-|TRBV29-1
TGCAGCGTTGACTCCCGGGGAGGTGGCTACACCTTC
CSVDSRGGGYTF
>TRBJ2-7|TRBD2|-|TRBV4-3
TGCGCCAGCAGCCAAGACGCGGGAGGTTCCTACGAGCAGTACTTC
CASSQDAGGSYEQYF
>TRBJ2-2|-|-|TRBV11-2
TGTGCCAGCAGCTTACTTAGCCCGAACACCGGGGAGCTGTTTTTT
CASSLLSPNTGELFF
>TRBJ2-7|-|-|TRBV13
TGTGCCAGCAGCTTAGATAGCAGGGCCGAGCAGTACTTC
CASSLDSRAEQYF
>TRBJ1-1|-|-|TRBV4-1
TGCGCCAGCAGCCCCCCAGGGGCGACTGAAGCTTTCTTT
CASSPPGATEAFF